These 14 T cell receptor beta chains were sequenced from one sample in a study of T cells in Graves' hyperthyroidism and ophthalmopathy. Amplified regions were TCR beta CDR3 sequences from RNA transcripts. Primed by the HTBI set, a first-round RT-PCR was run on the TCR CDR3. TCRdb re-derived calls from the multiplex PCR reads in MiXCR, one entry per CDR3 protein. Among around 620,000 distinct CDR3 sequences listed, 14% were seen once. Sequences were obtained from blood. These receptors came from a woman younger than 30 with Graves' ophthalmopathy.

There are a few counts of this clonotype. The rearrangement uses TRBV29-1 and TRBJ2-5, with D unresolved. This CDR3 region has 12 residues. The V and J ends lost 3 bases and 10 bases respectively, with 15 bases between them. Germline V CDR1 and CDR2: SQVTM, ANQGSEA. The CDR3 is CSVDTGNAFQYF. DNA of the CDR3: TGCAGCGTTGATACGGGTAACGCGTTCCAGTACTTC.

This clonotype has ten or more counts. The chain uses TRBV29-1 and TRBJ2-2; TRBD1 agrees at 8 bases. CDR1 and CDR2 (germline): SQVTM, ANQGSEA. The J segment lost 3 bases and the V segment lost 6 bases, leaving 3 bases of the junction unmatched. The CDR3 covers 13 residues. CDR3 sequence: CSVTDRDTGELFF. The CDR3 DNA reads TGCAGCGTGACGGACAGGGACACCGGGGAGCTGTTTTTT.

This clonotype was seen ten or more times. The chain has TRBV20-1 and TRBJ1-1; maybe TRBD1 (6 bases). The CDR3 is 15 amino acids. V lost 5 bases and J lost 2, with 18 bases in between. Per germline, CDR1 DFQATT and CDR2 SNEGSKA (reference sequence). CDR3 sequence (DNA): TGCAGTGCTCGGTCCGCGGGACATCTTAACACTGAAGCTTTCTTT. It translates to CSARSAGHLNTEAFF.

This chain uses TRBV4-2 with TRBJ2-5; possible D gene TRBD1, 6 bases. The CDR3 sequence is 13 residues long. Looked up from germline, CDR1 is LGHNA and CDR2 is YNFKEQ. The V gene lost 7 bases and the J gene lost 1 base, with 10 bases spanning the gap. In nucleotides, the CDR3 is TGTGCCAGCAACCAGGGGACCCAAGAGACCCAGTACTTC. Its protein is CASNQGTQETQYF.

A few counts support this clonotype. This chain links TRBV25-1 with TRBJ1-2; D remains unclear. Trimming removed 1 base from V and 0 bases from J, with 9 bases in between. The germline V gene has CDR1 MGHDK and CDR2 SYGVNS. The CDR3 runs to 15 residues. In DNA, the CDR3 is TGTGCCAGCAGTGAATTGGGCAGTCCTAACTATGGCTACACCTTC. This encodes CASSELGSPNYGYTF.

The table lists this clonotype with many counts. DNA of the CDR3: TGTGCCAGCAGTTACCCGGGGACAGGGGAGACCGAGCAGTACTTC. It specifies CASSYPGTGETEQYF. The gene calls are TRBV6-6 and TRBJ2-7, with TRBD1 matching over 10 bases. V lost 2 bases, J lost 6 bases, and 7 bases stayed unmatched. The CDR3 has 15 residues. The germline CDR1 and CDR2 sequences are MNHNY and SVGAGI (reference sequence).

This clonotype was seen many times. The rearrangement joins TRBV11-2 to TRBJ2-1; 7 bases agree with TRBD2. The CDR3 runs 16 residues. The germline CDR1 and CDR2 sequences are SGHAT and FQNNGV. The trim removed 0 bases at V and 3 bases at J, leaving 5 bases unmatched. CDR3 DNA: TGTGCCAGCAGCTTAGATCGGGGAGGGCACTACAATGAGCAGTTCTTC. Translated, it gives CASSLDRGGHYNEQFF.

This chain links TRBV5-6 with TRBJ2-7; TRBD2 is a possible D gene (5 bases). Trimming left V 0 bases short and J 6 bases short, with 10 bases between. CDR1 is SGHDT and CDR2 is YYEEEE in the germline V gene. CDR3 length: 13 residues. CDR3 protein: CASSLGLPREQYF. CDR3 sequence (DNA): TGTGCCAGCAGCTTGGGACTACCTCGCGAGCAGTACTTC.

On this clonotype: The junction departs from the called germline gene at one end, perhaps through a read error. J is TRBJ2-1 and V is TRBV27; TRBD1 aligns across 7 bases. Germline assignment: CDR1 MNHEY and CDR2 SMNVEV (reference sequence). This CDR3 spans 19 amino acids. The CDR3 region has the DNA TGTGCCAGCAGCCCTCTAGTTTCAGTAAGGGGGCACCAGTGCAATGGGCAGTTCTTC. As protein: CASSPLVSVRGHQCNGQFF.

CDR3 residues: CASSYSIGRNTGELFF. The DNA of the CDR3 is TGTGCCAGCAGTTACTCGATCGGGAGGAACACCGGGGAGCTGTTTTTT. This chain links TRBV6-5 with TRBJ2-2; D may be TRBD2 (6 bases). This CDR3 spans 16 amino acids. The germline V gene has CDR1 MNHEY and CDR2 SVGAGI. Trimming pared 0 bases from V and 1 base from J, leaving 9 bases between.

At least ten counts were recorded for this clonotype. The rearrangement joins TRBV6-1 to TRBJ1-2; 10 bases fit TRBD1. J gave up 6 bases and V 6 bases, and 4 bases lay outside the gene matches. Looked up from germline, CDR1 is MNHNS and CDR2 is SASEGT. The CDR3 covers 13 residues. CDR3 residues: CASRPGQGNGYTF. CDR3 nucleotides: TGTGCCAGCAGACCGGGACAGGGGAATGGCTACACCTTC.

This clonotype was picked up many times. This rearrangement joins TRBV10-3 to TRBJ1-1, with 11 bases matching TRBD1. V shed 5 bases and J 6 bases; nucleotides not matched to a gene: 8. The CDR3 contains 15 residues. The germline V gene encodes CDR1 ENHRY and CDR2 SYGVKD. The CDR3 spells CAISRTGGVLAEAFF. DNA for the CDR3: TGTGCCATCAGTCGGACAGGGGGCGTATTGGCTGAAGCTTTCTTT.

This clonotype was observed many times. DNA for the CDR3: TGTGCCAGCAGCCGGGCCCTTAGCAATCAGCCCCAGCATTTT. Its translation is CASSRALSNQPQHF. V is TRBV11-2 and J is TRBJ1-5; the D is unclear. Trimming left V 5 bases short and J 0 bases short, with 8 bases between. CDR3 length: 14 amino acids. Looked up from germline, CDR1 is SGHAT and CDR2 is FQNNGV.

The chain combines TRBV27 with TRBJ2-5, with 8 bases aligning to TRBD1. CDR1 is MNHEY, CDR2 SMNVEV, per germline (reference sequence). V was pared by 0 bases and J by 1 base, with 7 bases of the junction left unmatched. The CDR3 runs to 17 residues. The CDR3 reads CASSLSVNRGTQETQYF. CDR3 bases: TGTGCCAGCAGTTTATCTGTTAACAGGGGGACCCAAGAGACCCAGTACTTC.